This TCR beta chain was identified during a study of human T cells and chemical hapten exposure. Study-wide findings and caveats: In comparison with controls, expanded TCRs gave rise to a significantly larger number of large CDR3 similarity clusters. The immune response of these alopecia patients might not match healthy individuals'. TCRs above 1 in 1000 frequency did not change with DPC sensitization.

Indicated time point: patch test 3, about 24 weeks after DPC sensitization. Treatment: therapeutic diphenylcyclopropenone sensitization with weekly scalp DPC. A remark on this clonotype: Antigen unknown.

TCRdb itself ran the RACE reads through MiXCR, one entry per CDR3 protein. The data hold 70,000 or so distinct CDR3 sequences, with around 10% observed a single time. CDR1 is KGHSH, CDR2 LQKENI, per germline. The CDR3 sequence is 15 residues long. V gave up 3 bases and J gave up 2 bases, with 13 bases separating them. V is TRBV18 and J is TRBJ1-2; tentative D call: TRBD1 (5 bases). The source material was whole blood, sampled in connection with sensitization to the hapten diphenylcyclopropenone (DPC). This TCR derives from a woman aged 50 to 65 with alopecia areata. Some clones in this sample may be carry-over from other donors' samples. CDR3 sequence: CASSPSIQGNYGYTF. In DNA, the CDR3 is TGTGCCAGCTCACCTAGCATCCAGGGAAACTATGGCTACACCTTC.